What follows describes a single T cell receptor (beta chain). The sample is drawn from a study of shared clonotypes between healthy human individuals. Germline V gene lookup returns CDR1 WSHSY and CDR2 SAAADI. Trimming removed 5 bases from V and 0 bases from J; junction bases left unmatched: 15. The CDR3 totals 19 residues. Once extracted for a subset, genomic DNA was divided evenly among several immunoSEQ plates. Data came from immunoSEQ multiplex PCR; TCRdb stores just in-frame clones and leaves some out. The sample includes about 520,000 clones, approximately 80% of them seen just once. Each sample came from a Caucasian adult donor living in Nashville, Tennessee.

The receptor comes from a woman aged 40 to 50 in good health. Some clones in this sample may be carry-over from other donors' samples. The chain is built from TRBV10-2 and TRBJ2-1; 8 positions match TRBD2. Sample: PBMCs. The CDR3 DNA is TGCGCCAGCAGTCCCGGGGTAGCGGGACAAGGGGGCTCCTACAATGAGCAGTTCTTC. This gives the protein CASSPGVAGQGGSYNEQFF.